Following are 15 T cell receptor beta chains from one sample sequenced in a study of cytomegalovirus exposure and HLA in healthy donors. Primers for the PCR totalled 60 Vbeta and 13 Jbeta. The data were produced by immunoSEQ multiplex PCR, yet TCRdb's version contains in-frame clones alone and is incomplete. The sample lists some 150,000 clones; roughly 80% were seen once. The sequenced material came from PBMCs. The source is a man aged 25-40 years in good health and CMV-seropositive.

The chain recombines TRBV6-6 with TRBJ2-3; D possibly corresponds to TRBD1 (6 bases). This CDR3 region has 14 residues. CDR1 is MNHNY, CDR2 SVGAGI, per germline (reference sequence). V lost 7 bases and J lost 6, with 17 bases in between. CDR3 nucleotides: TGTGCCAGCACCCAGACAGGCCTGACGGATACGCAGTATTTT. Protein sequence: CASTQTGLTDTQYF.

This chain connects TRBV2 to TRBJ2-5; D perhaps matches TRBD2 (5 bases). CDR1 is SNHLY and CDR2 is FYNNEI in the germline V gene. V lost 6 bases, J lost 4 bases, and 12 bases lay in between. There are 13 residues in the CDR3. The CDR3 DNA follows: TGTGCCAGCAGGGACTCGGTGATAGAGACCCAGTACTTC. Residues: CASRDSVIETQYF.

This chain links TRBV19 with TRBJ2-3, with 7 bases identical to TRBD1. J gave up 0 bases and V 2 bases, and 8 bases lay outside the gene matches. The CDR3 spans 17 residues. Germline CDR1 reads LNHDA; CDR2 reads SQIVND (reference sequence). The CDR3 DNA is TGTGCCAGTAGTATAATGACCGGGACAGCTAGCACAGATACGCAGTATTTT. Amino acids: CASSIMTGTASTDTQYF.

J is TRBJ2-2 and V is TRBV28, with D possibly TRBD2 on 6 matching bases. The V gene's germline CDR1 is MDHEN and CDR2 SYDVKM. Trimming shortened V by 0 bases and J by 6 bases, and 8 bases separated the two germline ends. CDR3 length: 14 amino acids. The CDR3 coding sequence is TGTGCCAGCAGTTTATGCGGGGGTGCCGGGGAGCTGTTTTTT. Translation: CASSLCGGAGELFF.

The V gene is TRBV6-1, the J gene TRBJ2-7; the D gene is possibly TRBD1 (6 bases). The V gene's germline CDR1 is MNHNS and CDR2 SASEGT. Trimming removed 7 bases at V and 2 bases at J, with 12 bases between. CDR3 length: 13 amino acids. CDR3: CASKPGQTYEQYF. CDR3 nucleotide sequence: TGTGCCAGCAAACCGGGACAAACCTACGAGCAGTACTTC.

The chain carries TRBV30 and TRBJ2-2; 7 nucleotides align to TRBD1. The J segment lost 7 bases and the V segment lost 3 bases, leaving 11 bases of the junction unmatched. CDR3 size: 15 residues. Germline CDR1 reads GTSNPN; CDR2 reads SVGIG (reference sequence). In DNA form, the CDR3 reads TGTGCCTGGAGGTTCCGGGACAGTCGTATCGGGGAGCTGTTTTTT. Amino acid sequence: CAWRFRDSRIGELFF.

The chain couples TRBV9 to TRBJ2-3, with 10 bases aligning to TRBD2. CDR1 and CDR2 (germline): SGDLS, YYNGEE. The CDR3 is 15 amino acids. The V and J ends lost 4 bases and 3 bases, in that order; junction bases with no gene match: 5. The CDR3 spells CASSPASGGTDTQYF. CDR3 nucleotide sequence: TGTGCCAGCAGCCCAGCTAGCGGGGGTACAGATACGCAGTATTTT.

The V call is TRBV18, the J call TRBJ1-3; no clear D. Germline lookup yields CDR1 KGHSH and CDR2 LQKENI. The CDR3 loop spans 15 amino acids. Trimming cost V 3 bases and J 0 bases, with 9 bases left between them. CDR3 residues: CASSPTEFSGNTIYF. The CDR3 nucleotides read TGTGCCAGCTCACCCACGGAGTTCTCTGGAAACACCATATATTTT. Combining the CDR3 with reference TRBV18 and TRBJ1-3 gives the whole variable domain NAGVMQNPRHLVRRRGQEARLRCSPMKGHSHVYWYRQLPEEGLKFMVYLQKENIIDESGMPKERFSAEFPKEGPSILRIQQVVRGDSAAYFCASSPTEFSGNTIYFGEGSWLTVV.

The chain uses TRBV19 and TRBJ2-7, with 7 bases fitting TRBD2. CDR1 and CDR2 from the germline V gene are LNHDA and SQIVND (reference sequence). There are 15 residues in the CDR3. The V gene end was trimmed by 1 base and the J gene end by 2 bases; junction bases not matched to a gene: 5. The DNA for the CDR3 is TGTGCCAGTAGTATAGCCGGACGGGGGGCCTACGAGCAGTACTTC. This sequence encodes CASSIAGRGAYEQYF.

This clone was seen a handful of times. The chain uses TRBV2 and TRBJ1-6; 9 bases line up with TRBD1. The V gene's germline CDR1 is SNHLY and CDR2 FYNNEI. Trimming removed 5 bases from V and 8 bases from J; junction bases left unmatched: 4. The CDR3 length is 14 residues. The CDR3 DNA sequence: TGTGCCAGCAGTACAGACAGGGGGTATTCACCCCTCCACTTT. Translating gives CASSTDRGYSPLHF.

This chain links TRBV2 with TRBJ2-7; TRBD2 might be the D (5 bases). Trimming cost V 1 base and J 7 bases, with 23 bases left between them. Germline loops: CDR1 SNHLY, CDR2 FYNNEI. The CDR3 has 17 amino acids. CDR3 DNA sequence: TGTGCCAGCAGTGAAGGTTCCGGGCTAGCCCCCCCTAGGGAGCAGTACTTC. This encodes CASSEGSGLAPPREQYF.

The chain's CDR3 is CASNGENTEAFF. CDR3 bases: TGTGCCAGCAACGGGGAGAACACTGAAGCTTTCTTT. The chain carries TRBV2 and TRBJ1-1, with D unclear. Trimming removed 7 bases at V and 1 base at J, with 7 bases between. The CDR3 loop spans 12 amino acids. In germline, CDR1 is SNHLY, CDR2 FYNNEI. Full variable domain (missing parts from reference TRBV2 and TRBJ1-1): EPEVTQTPSHQVTQMGQEVILRCVPISNHLYFYWYRQILGQKVEFLVSFYNNEISEKSEIFDDQFSVERPDGSNFTLKIRSTKLEDSAMYFCASNGENTEAFFGQGTRLTVV.

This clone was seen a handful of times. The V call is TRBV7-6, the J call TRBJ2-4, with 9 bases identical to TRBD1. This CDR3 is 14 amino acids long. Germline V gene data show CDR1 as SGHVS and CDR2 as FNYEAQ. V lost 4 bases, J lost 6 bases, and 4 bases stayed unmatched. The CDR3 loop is CASSSGTGRNIQYF. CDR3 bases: TGTGCCAGCAGCTCCGGGACAGGGAGAAACATTCAGTACTTC.

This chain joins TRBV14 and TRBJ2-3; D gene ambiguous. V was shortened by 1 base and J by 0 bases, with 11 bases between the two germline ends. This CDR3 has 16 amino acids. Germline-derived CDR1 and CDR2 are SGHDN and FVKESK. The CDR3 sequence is CASSQGQSASTDTQYF. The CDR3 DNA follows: TGTGCCAGCAGCCAAGGCCAGAGCGCTAGCACAGATACGCAGTATTTT.

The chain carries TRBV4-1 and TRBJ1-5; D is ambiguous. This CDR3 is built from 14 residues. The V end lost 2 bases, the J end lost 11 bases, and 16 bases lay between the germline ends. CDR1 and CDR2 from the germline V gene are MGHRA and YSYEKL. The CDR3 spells CASSQPFQGGAQHF. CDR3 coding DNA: TGCGCCAGCAGCCAACCGTTCCAAGGCGGGGCCCAGCATTTT.